This T cell receptor (beta chain) is from a study of T cell responses to AZD1222 COVID-19 vaccine. Profiling relied on immunoSEQ multiplex PCR, and the TCRdb table lists in-frame clones only, not all of them. The table lists around 170,000 clones, roughly 88% of them singletons. This CDR3 is 14 amino acids long. CDR1 is LGHDT, CDR2 YNNKEL, per germline (reference sequence). Trimming took off 6 bases at V and 5 bases at J, with 14 bases between the two ends. The clonotype originates from an adult who received the AZD1222 COVID-19 vaccine. The sequences come from peripheral blood, collected 28 days after the second AZD1222 dose. The rearrangement links TRBV3-1 (or the pseudogene TRBV3-2) to TRBJ2-4; D possibly corresponds to TRBD1 (7 bases). CDR3 nucleotide sequence: TGTGCCAGCAGAGGAGGGGGCGTCGAAAACATTCAGTACTTC. Its translation is CASRGGGVENIQYF.